This T cell receptor beta chain derives from a study of blood T cell repertoires in COVID-19. At the level of the study: The United States, Italy and Spain were the sources of the acute and convalescent COVID-19 samples. Sources were T cells, B-cell-depleted T cells, or PBMCs; the material itself was cDNA or gDNA.

Authors' data handling: Scientists estimated how many nucleated cells there were by amplifying reference gene primers. Profiled with immunoSEQ multiplex PCR; TCRdb holds only in-frame clones, not every one. That table gives V, J and clone size, and the DNA gave D and trimming. The sample yields about 210,000 clones, around 84% seen once. In this sample, this clone turned up many times. The CDR3 contains 18 residues. Trimming took off 4 bases at V and 0 bases at J, with 19 bases between the two ends. Per germline, CDR1 SGDLS and CDR2 YYNGEE. The sequence was collected from a man aged 35-49 years who had recovered from COVID-19. Sequencing was carried out using peripheral blood. The chain has TRBV9 and TRBJ2-2; D possibly corresponds to TRBD2 (6 bases). This CDR3 reads CASSPMSGGTANTGELFF. The CDR3 DNA sequence: TGTGCCAGCAGCCCAATGAGTGGGGGGACGGCGAACACCGGGGAGCTGTTTTTT.